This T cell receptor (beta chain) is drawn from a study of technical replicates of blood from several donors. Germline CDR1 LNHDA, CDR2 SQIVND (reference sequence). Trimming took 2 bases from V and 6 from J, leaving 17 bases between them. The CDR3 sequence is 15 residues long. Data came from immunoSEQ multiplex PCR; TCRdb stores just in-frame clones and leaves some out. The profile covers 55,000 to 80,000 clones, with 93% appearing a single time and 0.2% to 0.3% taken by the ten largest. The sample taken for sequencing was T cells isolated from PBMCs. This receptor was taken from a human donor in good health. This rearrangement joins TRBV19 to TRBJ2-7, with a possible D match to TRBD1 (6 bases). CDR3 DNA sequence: TGTGCCAGTAGTATAAGGGGCAGGGGAAGGGGCGAGCAGTACTTC. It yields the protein CASSIRGRGRGEQYF. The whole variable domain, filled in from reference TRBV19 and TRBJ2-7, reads DGGITQSPKYLFRKEGQNVTLSCEQNLNHDAMYWYRQDPGQGLRLIYYSQIVNDFQKGDIAEGYSVSREKKESFPLTVTSAQKNPTAFYLCASSIRGRGRGEQYFGPGTRLTVT.